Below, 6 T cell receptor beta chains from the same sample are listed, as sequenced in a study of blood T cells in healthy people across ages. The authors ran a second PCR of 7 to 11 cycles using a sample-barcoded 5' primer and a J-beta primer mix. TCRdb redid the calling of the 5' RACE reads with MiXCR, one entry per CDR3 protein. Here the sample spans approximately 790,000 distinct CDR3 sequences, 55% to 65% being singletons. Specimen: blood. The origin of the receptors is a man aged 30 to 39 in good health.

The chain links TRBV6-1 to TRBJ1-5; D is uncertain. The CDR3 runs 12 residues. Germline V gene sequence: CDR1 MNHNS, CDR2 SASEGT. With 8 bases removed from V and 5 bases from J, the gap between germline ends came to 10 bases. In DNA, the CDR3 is TGTGCCAGCGGGGTGTGGGATCAGCCCCAGCATTTT. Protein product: CASGVWDQPQHF.

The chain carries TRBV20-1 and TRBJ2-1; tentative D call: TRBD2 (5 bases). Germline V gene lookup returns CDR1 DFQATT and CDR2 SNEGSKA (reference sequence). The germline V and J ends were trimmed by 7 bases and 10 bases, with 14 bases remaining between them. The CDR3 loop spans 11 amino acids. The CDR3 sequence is CSENTRWEQFF. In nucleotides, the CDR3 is TGCAGTGAAAACACTAGATGGGAGCAGTTCTTC.

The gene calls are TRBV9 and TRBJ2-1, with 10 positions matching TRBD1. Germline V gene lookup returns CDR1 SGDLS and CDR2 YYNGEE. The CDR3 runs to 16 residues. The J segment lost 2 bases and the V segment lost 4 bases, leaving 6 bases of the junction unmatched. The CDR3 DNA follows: TGTGCCAGCAGCCGGCTGGGGACAGGGGCCTACAATGAGCAGTTCTTC. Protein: CASSRLGTGAYNEQFF. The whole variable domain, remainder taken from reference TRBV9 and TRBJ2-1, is DSGVTQTPKHLITATGQRVTLRCSPRSGDLSVYWYQQSLDQGLQFLIQYYNGEERAKGNILERFSAQQFPDLHSELNLSSLELGDSALYFCASSRLGTGAYNEQFFGPGTRLTVL.

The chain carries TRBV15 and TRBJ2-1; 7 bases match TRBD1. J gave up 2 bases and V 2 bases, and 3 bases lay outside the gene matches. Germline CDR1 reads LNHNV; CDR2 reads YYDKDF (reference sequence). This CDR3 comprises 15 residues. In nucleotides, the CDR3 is TGTGCCACCAGCAGATCGACAGGGACCTACAATGAGCAGTTCTTC. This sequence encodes CATSRSTGTYNEQFF.

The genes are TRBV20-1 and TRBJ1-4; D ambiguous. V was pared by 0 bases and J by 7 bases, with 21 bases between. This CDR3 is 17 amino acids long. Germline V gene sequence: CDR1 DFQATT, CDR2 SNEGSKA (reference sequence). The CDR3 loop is CSARDPLLRGEAEKLFF. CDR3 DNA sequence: TGCAGTGCTAGAGATCCCCTCCTCCGGGGAGAGGCTGAAAAACTGTTTTTT.

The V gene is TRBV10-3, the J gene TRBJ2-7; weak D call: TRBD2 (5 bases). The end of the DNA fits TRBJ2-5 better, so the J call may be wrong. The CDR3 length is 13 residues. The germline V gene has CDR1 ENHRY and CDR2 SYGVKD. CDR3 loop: CAISETSVETQYF. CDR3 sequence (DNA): TGTGCCATCAGTGAGACTAGTGTGGAGACCCAGTACTTC.